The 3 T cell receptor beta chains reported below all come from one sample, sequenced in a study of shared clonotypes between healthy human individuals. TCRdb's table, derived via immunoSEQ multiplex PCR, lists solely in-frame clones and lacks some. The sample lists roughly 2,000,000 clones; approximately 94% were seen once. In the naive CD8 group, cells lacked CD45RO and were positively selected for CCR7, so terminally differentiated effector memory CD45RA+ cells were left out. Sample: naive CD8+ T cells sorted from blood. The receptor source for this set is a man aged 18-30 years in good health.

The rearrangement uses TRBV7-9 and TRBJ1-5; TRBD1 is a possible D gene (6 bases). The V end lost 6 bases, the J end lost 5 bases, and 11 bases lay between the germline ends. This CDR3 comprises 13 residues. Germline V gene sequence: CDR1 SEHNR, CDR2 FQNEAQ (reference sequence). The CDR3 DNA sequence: TGTGCCAGCAGTCAAGGGGGGGATCAGCCCCAGCATTTT. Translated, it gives CASSQGGDQPQHF.

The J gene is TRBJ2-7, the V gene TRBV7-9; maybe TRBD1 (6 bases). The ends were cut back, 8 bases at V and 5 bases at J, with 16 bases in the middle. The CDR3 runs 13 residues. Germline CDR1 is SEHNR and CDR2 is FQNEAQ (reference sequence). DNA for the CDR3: TGTGCCAGCGGGCAGGGGTGGCCAGACGAGCAGTACTTC. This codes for CASGQGWPDEQYF. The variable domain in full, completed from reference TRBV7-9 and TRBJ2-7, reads DTGVSQNPRHKITKRGQNVTFRCDPISEHNRLYWYRQTLGQGPEFLTYFQNEAQLEKSRLLSDRFSAERPKGSFSTLEIQRTEQGDSAMYLCASGQGWPDEQYFGPGTRLTVT.

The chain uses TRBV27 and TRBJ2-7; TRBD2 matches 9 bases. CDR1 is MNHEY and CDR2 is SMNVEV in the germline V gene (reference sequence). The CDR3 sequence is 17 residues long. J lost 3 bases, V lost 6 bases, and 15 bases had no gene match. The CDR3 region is CASSPRRGGGGDYEQYF. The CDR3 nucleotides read TGTGCCAGCAGCCCTAGGCGGGGGGGTGGGGGAGACTACGAGCAGTACTTC.